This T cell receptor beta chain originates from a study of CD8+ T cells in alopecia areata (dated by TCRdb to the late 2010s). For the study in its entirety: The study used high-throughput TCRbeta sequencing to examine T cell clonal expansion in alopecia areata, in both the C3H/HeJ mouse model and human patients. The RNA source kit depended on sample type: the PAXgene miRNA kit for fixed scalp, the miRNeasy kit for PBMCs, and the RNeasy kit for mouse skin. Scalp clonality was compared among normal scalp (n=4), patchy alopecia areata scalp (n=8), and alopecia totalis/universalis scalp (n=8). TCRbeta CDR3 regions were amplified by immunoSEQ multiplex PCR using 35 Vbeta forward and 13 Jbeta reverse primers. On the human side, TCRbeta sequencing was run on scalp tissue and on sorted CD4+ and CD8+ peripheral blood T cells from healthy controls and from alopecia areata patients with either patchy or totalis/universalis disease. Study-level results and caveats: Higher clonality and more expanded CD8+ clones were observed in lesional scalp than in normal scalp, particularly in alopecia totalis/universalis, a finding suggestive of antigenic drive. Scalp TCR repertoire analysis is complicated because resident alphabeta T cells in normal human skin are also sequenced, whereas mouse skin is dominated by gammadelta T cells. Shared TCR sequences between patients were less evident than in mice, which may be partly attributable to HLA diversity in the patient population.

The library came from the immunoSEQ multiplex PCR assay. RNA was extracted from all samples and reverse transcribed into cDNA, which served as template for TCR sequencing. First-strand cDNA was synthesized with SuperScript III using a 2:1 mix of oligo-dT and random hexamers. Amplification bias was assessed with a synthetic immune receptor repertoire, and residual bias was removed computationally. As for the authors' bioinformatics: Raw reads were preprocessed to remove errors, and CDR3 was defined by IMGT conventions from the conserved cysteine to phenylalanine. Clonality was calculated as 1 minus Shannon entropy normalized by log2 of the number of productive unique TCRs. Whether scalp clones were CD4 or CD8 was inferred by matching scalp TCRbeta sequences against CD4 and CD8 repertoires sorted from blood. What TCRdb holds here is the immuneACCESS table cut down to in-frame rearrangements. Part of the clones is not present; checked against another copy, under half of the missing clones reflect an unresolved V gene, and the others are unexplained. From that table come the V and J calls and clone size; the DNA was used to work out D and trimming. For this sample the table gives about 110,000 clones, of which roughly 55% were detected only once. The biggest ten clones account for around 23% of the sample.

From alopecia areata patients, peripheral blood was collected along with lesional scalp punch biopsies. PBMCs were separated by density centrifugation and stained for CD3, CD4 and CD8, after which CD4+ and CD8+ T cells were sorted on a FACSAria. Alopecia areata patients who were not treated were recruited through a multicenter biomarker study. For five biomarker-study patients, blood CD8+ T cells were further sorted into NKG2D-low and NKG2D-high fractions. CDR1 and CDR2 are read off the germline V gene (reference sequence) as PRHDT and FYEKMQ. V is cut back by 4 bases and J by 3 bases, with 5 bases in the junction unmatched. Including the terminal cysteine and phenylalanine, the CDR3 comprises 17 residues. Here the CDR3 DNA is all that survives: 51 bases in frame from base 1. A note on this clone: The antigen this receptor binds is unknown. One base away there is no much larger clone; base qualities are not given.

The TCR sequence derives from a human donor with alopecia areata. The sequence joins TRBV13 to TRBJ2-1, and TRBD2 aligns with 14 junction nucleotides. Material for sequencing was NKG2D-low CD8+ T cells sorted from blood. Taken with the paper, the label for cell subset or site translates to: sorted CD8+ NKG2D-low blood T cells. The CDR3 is CASSSGTSGSLYNEQFF. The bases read TGTGCCAGCAGCTCTGGGACTAGCGGGAGTCTCTACAATGAGCAGTTCTTC.